Sequencing of this T cell receptor beta chain was carried out in a study of T cell repertoires in cytomegalovirus infection. About the research overall: CMV infection plus the matching HLA type was flagged by public TCR beta signatures.

One entry per CDR3 protein results from TCRdb running MiXCR on the reads. The table has about 400,000 distinct CDR3 sequences, 34% seen once; the top ten hold around an eighth. This clonotype showed up just a few times. Its antigen remains unidentified. Study outcomes and limitations: Ex vivo responses were dominated by HLA-C-restricted CMV-specific TCR beta clonotypes. Totalled public TCR beta family frequency picked out people who carried CMV plus the relevant HLA.

CDR1 and CDR2 (germline): ENHRY, SYGVKD. This CDR3 is built from 17 residues. V was trimmed by 0 bases and J by 5 bases, leaving 17 bases between them. The origin of this receptor is a human donor in good health (CMV status not recorded). Some clones in this sample may be carry-over from other donors' samples. V is TRBV10-3 and J is TRBJ2-1; tentative D call: TRBD2 (5 bases). The sequencing used cultured PBMCs, collected from culture after CMV antigen stimulation. CDR3 DNA sequence: TGTGCCATCAGTGAGTCTTTTGGCAGAGGGCGGAACAATGAGCAGTTCTTC. Translating gives CAISESFGRGRNNEQFF.